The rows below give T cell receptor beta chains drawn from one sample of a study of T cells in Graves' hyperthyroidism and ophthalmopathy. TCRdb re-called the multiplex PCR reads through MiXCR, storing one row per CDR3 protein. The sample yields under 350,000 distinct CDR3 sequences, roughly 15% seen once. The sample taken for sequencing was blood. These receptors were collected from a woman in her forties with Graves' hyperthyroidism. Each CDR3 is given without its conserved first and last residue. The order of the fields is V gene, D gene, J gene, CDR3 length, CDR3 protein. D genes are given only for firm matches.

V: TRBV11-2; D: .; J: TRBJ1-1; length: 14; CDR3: ASNRPGGFMNTEAF
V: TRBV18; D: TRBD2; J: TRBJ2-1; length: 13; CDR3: ASSPLLAGANEQF
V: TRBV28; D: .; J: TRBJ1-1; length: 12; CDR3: ASSLYPTTESAF
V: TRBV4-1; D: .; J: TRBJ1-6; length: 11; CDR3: ASSPQESSPLH
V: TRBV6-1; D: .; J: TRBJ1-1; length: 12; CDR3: ASRHPRGGTEAF
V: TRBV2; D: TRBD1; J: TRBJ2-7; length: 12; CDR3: ASSYSGTDYEQY
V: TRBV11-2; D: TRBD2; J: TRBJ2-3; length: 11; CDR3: ASTPGTSGTQY
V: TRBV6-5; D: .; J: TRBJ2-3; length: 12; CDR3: ASSYGRTTDTQY
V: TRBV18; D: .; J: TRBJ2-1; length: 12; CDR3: ASSPGGSADEQF
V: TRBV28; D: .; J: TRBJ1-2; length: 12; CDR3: ASRLGGTISGYT
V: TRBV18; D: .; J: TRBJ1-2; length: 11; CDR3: ASAPDANYGYT
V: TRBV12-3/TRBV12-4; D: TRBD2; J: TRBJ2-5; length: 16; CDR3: ASSPITPLAGGGETQY
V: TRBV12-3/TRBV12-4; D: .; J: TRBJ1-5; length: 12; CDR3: ASSFRVVEQPQH
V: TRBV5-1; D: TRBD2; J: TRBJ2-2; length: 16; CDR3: ASSLDPLAGRNTGELF
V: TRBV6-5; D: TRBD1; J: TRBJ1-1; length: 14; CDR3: ASSYSTGTGVAKAF